The source of this TCR beta chain is a study of T cell responses to AZD1222 COVID-19 vaccine. Profiling relied on immunoSEQ multiplex PCR, and the TCRdb table lists in-frame clones only, not all of them. The sample has about 140,000 clones; 70% to 90% are singletons. The V segment lost 6 bases and the J segment 6 bases; nucleotides outside the gene matches: 6. Germline-derived CDR1 and CDR2 are SNHLY and FYNNEI. This CDR3 spans 13 amino acids. As to this clone: Its antigen is still unknown.

Regarding the study as a whole: Scientists sampled the repertoires only once the peak T cell response had passed.

The sequence was collected from an adult in good health. J is TRBJ1-1 and V is TRBV2, with 8 bases fitting TRBD1. Here the sequenced sample was peripheral blood, taken on day 0 of AZD1222 vaccination. The DNA for the CDR3 is TGTGCCAGCAGAGCTACAGGGGGGGCTGAAGCTTTCTTT. It translates to CASRATGGAEAFF.